Listed below are T cell receptor beta chains from one sample, sequenced in a study of cytomegalovirus exposure and HLA in healthy donors. The table came from immunoSEQ multiplex PCR; TCRdb's copy has only in-frame clones and leaves some out. The data hold about 150,000 clones, with roughly four fifths observed a single time. The sample comprised PBMCs. These receptors all stem from a man aged 18 to 35 in good health and CMV-seronegative. Each CDR3 is given with its conserved first and last residue. A D gene is named only where the DNA matches it firmly. Size values are once, few and many counts, or a class for expanded clones, and some rows have none.

size: .; V: TRBV6-5; length: 14; J: TRBJ1-3; D: .; DNA: TGTGCCAGCAGCCCAGGGGTGACTGGAAACACCATATATTTT; CDR3: CASSPGVTGNTIYF
size: .; V: TRBV18; length: 15; J: TRBJ2-7; D: TRBD1; DNA: TGTGCCAGCTCACCACCGGGACAGGGGAGCGGCGAGCAGTACTTC; CDR3: CASSPPGQGSGEQYF
size: .; V: TRBV30; length: 13; J: TRBJ2-3; D: .; DNA: TGTGCCTGGACCCCAGACTACACAGATACGCAGTATTTT; CDR3: CAWTPDYTDTQYF
size: .; V: TRBV6-5; length: 15; J: TRBJ2-2; D: TRBD2; DNA: TGTGCCAGCAGCGATGGGACTAGCGGGCCCCGGGAGCTGTTTTTT; CDR3: CASSDGTSGPRELFF
size: .; V: TRBV21-1; length: 14; J: TRBJ2-2; D: .; DNA: TGTGCCAGCCCGGGACTAGGGAATTCCGGGGAGCTGTTTTTT; CDR3: CASPGLGNSGELFF
size: few; V: TRBV15; length: 14; J: TRBJ1-2; D: TRBD1; DNA: TGTGCCACCAGCAGGGACAGGGGGCTTTATGGCTACACCTTC; CDR3: CATSRDRGLYGYTF
size: .; V: TRBV19; length: 14; J: TRBJ1-1; D: TRBD1; DNA: TGTGCCAGTAGTATCTCAGGGGGCAACACTGAAGCTTTCTTT; CDR3: CASSISGGNTEAFF
size: few; V: TRBV4-3; length: 14; J: TRBJ1-2; D: .; DNA: TGCGCCAGCAGCCAAGGGGGACTTAACTATGGCTACACCTTC; CDR3: CASSQGGLNYGYTF
size: .; V: TRBV4-1; length: 16; J: TRBJ2-1; D: .; DNA: TGCGCCAGCAGCCTAGGACTGCTCCCGTCCTACAATGAGCAGTTCTTC; CDR3: CASSLGLLPSYNEQFF
size: .; V: TRBV7-9; length: 17; J: TRBJ2-1; D: TRBD2; DNA: TGTGCCAGCAGCTTGGGTGCCCGGACTAGCGGGTACAATGAGCAGTTCTTC; CDR3: CASSLGARTSGYNEQFF
size: .; V: TRBV19; length: 17; J: TRBJ2-6; D: TRBD2; DNA: TGTGCCAGTAGTATTGGGGCTAGCGGGACCGGGGCCAACGTCCTGACTTTC; CDR3: CASSIGASGTGANVLTF
size: once; V: TRBV7-9; length: 16; J: TRBJ2-3; D: TRBD2; DNA: TGTGCCAGCAGTCACTCCGGGACTAGAGGCGCGGATACGCAGTATTTT; CDR3: CASSHSGTRGADTQYF
size: .; V: TRBV28; length: 13; J: TRBJ2-3; D: .; DNA: TGTGCCAGCAGTCTACTCACTCCAGATACGCAGTATTTT; CDR3: CASSLLTPDTQYF
size: .; V: TRBV14; length: 16; J: TRBJ2-4; D: TRBD2; DNA: TGTGCCAGCAGCCACGGGGGGGGCTGGGTCAAAAACATTCAGTACTTC; CDR3: CASSHGGGWVKNIQYF
size: few; V: TRBV14; length: 15; J: TRBJ1-2; D: .; DNA: TGTGCCAGACTCGCCCACAGGCTGGAGTGGTATGGCTACACCTTC; CDR3: CARLAHRLEWYGYTF
size: few; V: TRBV6-1; length: 16; J: TRBJ2-4; D: TRBD2; DNA: TGTGCCAGCAGTGAAGCACTAGCGGGAGCCAAAAACATTCAGTACTTC; CDR3: CASSEALAGAKNIQYF
size: .; V: TRBV6-6; length: 16; J: TRBJ1-5; D: TRBD1; DNA: TGTGCCAGCAGTCCAAGGACAGGGGCGAACAATCAGCCCCAGCATTTT; CDR3: CASSPRTGANNQPQHF
size: once; V: TRBV9; length: 16; J: TRBJ2-2; D: TRBD2; DNA: TGTGCCAGCAGCGTAGCTAGCGGGAGTGAGGCCGGGGAGCTGTTTTTT; CDR3: CASSVASGSEAGELFF
size: .; V: TRBV6-1; length: 12; J: TRBJ2-5; D: .; DNA: TGTGCCAGCAGTGAAAGGGGAGAGACCCAGTACTTC; CDR3: CASSERGETQYF
size: .; V: TRBV10-2; length: 14; J: TRBJ1-5; D: .; DNA: TGCGCCAGCTCCAACGGGAGGGCCGGAAAGCCCCAGCATTTT; CDR3: CASSNGRAGKPQHF
size: .; V: TRBV7-2; length: 14; J: TRBJ1-1; D: TRBD1; DNA: TGTGCCAGCAGCGGCCGGGACAGGGGTGCTGAAGCTTTCTTT; CDR3: CASSGRDRGAEAFF
size: .; V: TRBV18; length: 16; J: TRBJ2-5; D: TRBD2; DNA: TGTGCCAGCTCACTTCAGGGCGCGGGAGCGCAAGAGACCCAGTACTTC; CDR3: CASSLQGAGAQETQYF
size: .; V: TRBV14; length: 12; J: TRBJ2-7; D: .; DNA: TGTGCCAGCAGCCGCGGCGGGAACGAGCAGTACTTC; CDR3: CASSRGGNEQYF
size: few; V: TRBV27; length: 16; J: TRBJ2-2; D: .; DNA: TGTGCCAGCAGTGCAATAAGGAGAGTGAACACCGGGGAGCTGTTTTTT; CDR3: CASSAIRRVNTGELFF
size: .; V: TRBV14; length: 18; J: TRBJ2-2; D: TRBD2; DNA: TGTGCCAGCAGCCGAATCCCGCCGGGACTAAGTAGCACCGGGGAGCTGTTTTTT; CDR3: CASSRIPPGLSSTGELFF
size: once; V: TRBV27; length: 15; J: TRBJ2-3; D: TRBD2; DNA: TGTGCCAGCAGTCCCGGGACTAGCGCTTTAGATACGCAGTATTTT; CDR3: CASSPGTSALDTQYF